This T cell receptor (beta chain) was observed in a study of T cell repertoires in cytomegalovirus infection. TCRdb re-called the reads with MiXCR, one entry per CDR3 protein. This sample has fewer than 200,000 distinct CDR3 sequences, with approximately 20% found just once. The CDR3 contains 14 residues. V lost 5 bases, J lost 4 bases, and 11 bases lay in between. Germline loops: CDR1 MNHEY, CDR2 SVGAGI. J is TRBJ2-2 and V is TRBV6-5; no reliable D call. Sequencing was performed on PBMCs. The receptor was isolated from a human donor in good health (CMV status not recorded). Some clones in this sample may be carry-over from other donors' samples. The CDR3 region has the DNA TGTGCCAGCAGTCTCGGACGAAGCACCGGGGAGCTGTTTTTT. Translation gives CASSLGRSTGELFF.